Listed below are T cell receptor beta chains from one sample, sequenced in a study of blood T cell repertoires in COVID-19. Generated by immunoSEQ multiplex PCR, the TCRdb table keeps only in-frame clones and is missing some. The sample includes 130,000 to 150,000 clones, about 76% of them seen just once. The sequenced sample consisted of peripheral blood. These receptors came from a woman between 70 and 85 years old with COVID-19, enrolled during active disease. The CDR3 runs from the conserved cysteine through the conserved F or W. Fields, in order: J gene, clone size, V gene, D gene, CDR3 length, CDR3 DNA, CDR3 protein. The D gene is left open where the match is weak. Rows give clone size only sometimes, using once, few, many, or a class for an expanded clone.

TRBJ2-5 | - | TRBV5-6 | TRBD2 | 15 | TGTGCCAGCAGCCTGCCGGGACTAGCAAAAGAGACCCAGTACTTC | CASSLPGLAKETQYF
TRBJ2-7 | - | TRBV19 | TRBD1 | 13 | TGTGCCAGTAGTGTGCAGGGGGCTTACGAGCAGTACTTC | CASSVQGAYEQYF
TRBJ1-1 | - | TRBV4-1 | TRBD1 | 17 | TGCGCCAGCAGCCAAGATTTCACAGGGGGACTCTGGACTGAAGCTTTCTTT | CASSQDFTGGLWTEAFF
TRBJ2-7 | - | TRBV12-3/TRBV12-4 | TRBD1 | 13 | TGTGCCAGCAGCCTCGGGACAGCGAGTGAGCAGTACTTC | CASSLGTASEQYF
TRBJ2-5 | once | TRBV25-1 | TRBD1 | 14 | TGTGCCAGTCAAAGGGACAGGGGTCAAGAGACCCAGTACTTC | CASQRDRGQETQYF
TRBJ2-3 | - | TRBV19 | TRBD1 | 14 | TGTGCCAGTATGGAGACAGGGAACACAGATACGCAGTATTTT | CASMETGNTDTQYF
TRBJ2-3 | - | TRBV5-8 | - | 15 | TGTGCCAGCAGCCCGGCGGGTTCAGACACAGATACGCAGTATTTT | CASSPAGSDTDTQYF
TRBJ1-1 | few | TRBV19 | - | 14 | TGTGCCAGTAGTGCACAGGCCACTCACACTGAAGCTTTCTTT | CASSAQATHTEAFF
TRBJ1-4 | - | TRBV27 | - | 15 | TGTGCCAGCAGTTTGGGGCTTCGGGCTAATGAAAAACTGTTTTTT | CASSLGLRANEKLFF
TRBJ1-5 | - | TRBV6-6 | TRBD1 | 14 | TGTGCCAGCAGTTACTCTCAGGGGGATCAGCCCCAGCATTTT | CASSYSQGDQPQHF
TRBJ1-2 | - | TRBV18 | - | 15 | TGTGCCAGCTCACCACTTCCGGACTCGGAAAATGGCTACACCTTC | CASSPLPDSENGYTF